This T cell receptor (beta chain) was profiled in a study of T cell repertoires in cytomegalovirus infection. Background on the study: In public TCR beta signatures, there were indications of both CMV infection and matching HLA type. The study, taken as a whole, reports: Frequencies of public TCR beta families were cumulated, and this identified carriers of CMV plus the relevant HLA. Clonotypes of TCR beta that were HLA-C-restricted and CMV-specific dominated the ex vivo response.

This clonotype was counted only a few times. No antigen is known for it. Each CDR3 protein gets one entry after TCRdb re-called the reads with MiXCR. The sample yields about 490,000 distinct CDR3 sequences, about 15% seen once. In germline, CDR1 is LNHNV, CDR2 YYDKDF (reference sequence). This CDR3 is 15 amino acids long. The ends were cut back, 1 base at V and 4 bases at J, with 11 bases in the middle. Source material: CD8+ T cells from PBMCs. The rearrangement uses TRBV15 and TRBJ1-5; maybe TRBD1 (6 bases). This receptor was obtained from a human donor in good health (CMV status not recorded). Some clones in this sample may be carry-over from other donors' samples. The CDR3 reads CATSRATGTNQPQHF. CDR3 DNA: TGTGCCACCAGCAGAGCAACAGGGACAAATCAGCCCCAGCATTTT.